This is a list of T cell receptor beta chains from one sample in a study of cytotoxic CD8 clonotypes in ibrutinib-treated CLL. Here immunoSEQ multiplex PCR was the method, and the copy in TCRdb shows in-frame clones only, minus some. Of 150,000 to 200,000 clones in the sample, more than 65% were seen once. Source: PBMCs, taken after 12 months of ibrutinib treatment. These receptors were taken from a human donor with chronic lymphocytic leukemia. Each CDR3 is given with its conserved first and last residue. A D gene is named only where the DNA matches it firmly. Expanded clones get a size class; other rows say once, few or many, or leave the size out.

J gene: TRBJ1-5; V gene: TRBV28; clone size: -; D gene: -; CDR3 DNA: TGTGCCAGCAGTCCGCCGGGAGGGGGTAATAGTCAGCCCCAGCATTTT; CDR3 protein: CASSPPGGGNSQPQHF
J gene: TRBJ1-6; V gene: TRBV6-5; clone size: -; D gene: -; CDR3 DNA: TGTGCCAGCAGTTACTCTAGTTCACCCCTCCACTTT; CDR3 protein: CASSYSSSPLHF
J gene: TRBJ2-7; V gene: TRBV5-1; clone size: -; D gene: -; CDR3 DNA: TGCGCCAGCAGCTTGTCGGCAGCTCCCAGGAGCTACGAGCAGTACTTC; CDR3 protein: CASSLSAAPRSYEQYF
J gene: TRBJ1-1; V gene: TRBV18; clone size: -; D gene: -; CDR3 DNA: TGTGCCAGCTCACTCTCGGCCACTGAAGCTTTCTTT; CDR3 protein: CASSLSATEAFF
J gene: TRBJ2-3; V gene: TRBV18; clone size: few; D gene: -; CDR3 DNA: TGTGCCAGCTCACCACCAGGACAGATTTTCCTCACAGATACGCAGTATTTT; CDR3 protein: CASSPPGQIFLTDTQYF
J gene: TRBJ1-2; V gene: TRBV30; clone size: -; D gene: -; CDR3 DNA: TGTGCCTGGCAACCGATGGATCGCTACACCTTC; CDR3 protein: CAWQPMDRYTF
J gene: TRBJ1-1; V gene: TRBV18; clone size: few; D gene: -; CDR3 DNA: TGTGCCAGCTGCCCCACCGGTCACACTGAAGCTTTCTTT; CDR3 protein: CASCPTGHTEAFF
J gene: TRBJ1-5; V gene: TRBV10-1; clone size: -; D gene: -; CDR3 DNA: TGCGCCAGCAGTGACAACACTTCCAATCAGCCCCAGCATTTT; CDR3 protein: CASSDNTSNQPQHF
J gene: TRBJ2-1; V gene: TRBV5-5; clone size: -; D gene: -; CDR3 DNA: TGTGCCAGCAGCTTTCAGACCCCGCCTTTAAATGAGCAGTTCTTC; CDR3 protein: CASSFQTPPLNEQFF
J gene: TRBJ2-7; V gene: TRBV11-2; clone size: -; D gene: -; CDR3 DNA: TGTGCCAGCAGCCCCTGGGACGGAACGCCCTACGAGCAGTACTTC; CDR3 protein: CASSPWDGTPYEQYF
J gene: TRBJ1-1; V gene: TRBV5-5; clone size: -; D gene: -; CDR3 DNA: TGTGCCAGCGACTGGGGCGGATTGAACACTGAAGCTTTCTTT; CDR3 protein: CASDWGGLNTEAFF